The 10 T cell receptor beta chains given below trace back to one sample, sequenced in a study of vaccination effects on CD4 cells after COVID-19. Expansion with viral peptide pools was applied to antigen-specific CD4+ T cells by the ViraFEST assay prior to sequencing. When about ten days of culture had elapsed, CD4+ T cells were isolated. According to the study, vaccine recipients showed no prior SARS-CoV-2 infection and negative nucleocapsid antibodies. No antigens are known for them. Clones were sequenced by immunoSEQ multiplex PCR, and TCRdb holds only the in-frame ones, with some missing. The sample contains about 73,000 clones, approximately 75% of which appear only once. The sequencing used CD4+ T cells from PBMCs cultured with HCoV-NL63 spike peptides, collected before COVID-19 vaccination. The receptor source for this set is a human donor who received a COVID-19 vaccine.

The CDR3 nucleotides read TGTGCCCGCATCTATCCAGGGAAAAACATTCAGTACTTC. This encodes CARIYPGKNIQYF. The rearrangement uses TRBV12-1 and TRBJ2-4; the table's D gene call, TRBD1, was not cross checked with the DNA. TRBV12-1 is deemed a pseudogene. The CDR3 loop spans 13 amino acids.

The chain is built from TRBV6-2 or TRBV6-3 and TRBJ2-2, with D tentatively TRBD2 (7 bases). This CDR3 has 18 amino acids. Germline-derived CDR1 and CDR2 are MNHEY and SVGEGT. The germline V and J ends were trimmed by 2 bases and 6 bases, with 22 bases remaining between them. The CDR3 coding sequence is TGTGCCAGCAGTTACGAAATAGGGAAGGCGGGGGCGGCCGGGGAGCTGTTTTTT. Its protein product is CASSYEIGKAGAAGELFF.

This clone was counted only a few times. V gene TRBV7-9 combines with J gene TRBJ1-3; perhaps TRBD1 as D (5 bases). The CDR3 length is 15 residues. V lost 5 bases and J 4 bases, leaving 15 bases between the germline ends. The germline V gene encodes CDR1 SEHNR and CDR2 FQNEAQ (reference sequence). The CDR3 DNA reads TGTGCCAGCAGCAGAGATTCAGGGTACGGAAACACCATATATTTT. Its translation: CASSRDSGYGNTIYF.

The chain is built from TRBV5-1 and TRBJ2-3; TRBD2 matches 12 bases. This CDR3 is 15 amino acids long. Germline assignment: CDR1 SGHRS and CDR2 YFSETQ. Trimming cost V 4 bases and J 4 bases; bases outside gene matches: 4. CDR3 sequence (DNA): TGCGCCAGCAGCCCTAGCGGGGGGGCTTCAGATACGCAGTATTTT. Residues: CASSPSGGASDTQYF.

This sequence joins TRBV12-5 and TRBJ2-3, with 8 positions matching TRBD2. The CDR3 extends over 18 amino acids. With 0 bases clipped from V and 1 base from J, the junction kept 9 bases outside the gene matches. Germline V gene lookup returns CDR1 LGHNT and CDR2 FRNRAP. The DNA of the CDR3 is TGTGCTAGTGGTTTGGTACCCGACGGGGGGGTGGGCACAGATACGCAGTATTTT. Its protein is CASGLVPDGGVGTDTQYF.

The chain couples TRBV7-3 to TRBJ1-6; D may be TRBD1 (5 bases). The CDR3 totals 13 residues. Germline values: CDR1 SGHTA, CDR2 FQGTGA. V was shortened by 3 bases and J by 8 bases, with 8 bases between the two germline ends. The CDR3 region is CASSFGGDSPLHF. CDR3 nucleotides: TGTGCCAGCAGCTTCGGGGGGGATTCACCCCTCCACTTT.

The rearrangement links TRBV28 to TRBJ2-7, with 9 nucleotides matching TRBD1. The CDR3 contains 15 residues. Germline CDR1 and CDR2: MDHEN and SYDVKM. V lost 4 bases to trimming and J lost 7 bases; unmatched junction nucleotides: 11. The DNA for the CDR3 is TGTGCCAGCAGTTCCCCGGGACAGGGATTTGGGGAGCAGTACGTC. Translating it yields CASSSPGQGFGEQYV.

The chain has TRBV15 and TRBJ2-3; perhaps TRBD2 as D (6 bases). The CDR3 extends over 18 amino acids. V lost 4 bases to trimming and J lost 1 base, with 21 bases between them. Germline CDR1 LNHNV, CDR2 YYDKDF (reference sequence). The CDR3 protein is CATSTPPWGEGGTDTQYF. CDR3 DNA sequence: TGTGCCACCAGCACTCCTCCCTGGGGGGAAGGTGGCACAGATACGCAGTATTTT.

The CDR3 sequence is CASSKTGTTGIYEQYV. CDR3 bases: TGTGCCAGCAGCAAAACCGGAACGACAGGGATCTACGAGCAGTACGTC. This chain links TRBV6-2 or TRBV6-3 with TRBJ2-7; 7 bases agree with TRBD1. The V segment lost 6 bases and the J segment 3 bases; nucleotides outside the gene matches: 14. Germline CDR1 and CDR2: MNHEY and SVGEGT. The CDR3 length is 16 residues.

The rearrangement uses TRBV4-3 and TRBJ2-6, with a tentative D call TRBD1 (5 bases). The CDR3 extends over 15 amino acids. Germline V gene lookup returns CDR1 LGHNA and CDR2 YSLEER. V was pared by 5 bases and J by 2 bases, with 10 bases between. CDR3 residues: CASSTQGAGANVLTF. CDR3 nucleotide sequence: TGCGCCAGCAGCACCCAGGGTGCTGGGGCCAACGTCCTGACTTTC.